This is a list of T cell receptor beta chains from one sample in a study of blood T cell repertoires in COVID-19. Sequencing used immunoSEQ multiplex PCR; TCRdb keeps in-frame clones, though not all of them. The sample lists hundreds of thousands of clones, around 87% occurring once. Sequencing was carried out using peripheral blood. The receptors come from a woman in her forties or fifties who had recovered from COVID-19. Both conserved end residues are trimmed from each CDR3. The order of the fields is CDR3 protein, J gene, V gene.

CDR3aa: ASSLEQGDGYT
j_gene: TRBJ1-2
v_gene: TRBV5-4

CDR3aa: ASSDLNNLGQGREQPQH
j_gene: TRBJ1-5
v_gene: TRBV5-1

CDR3aa: ASSLRGGETQY
j_gene: TRBJ2-5
v_gene: TRBV7-2

CDR3aa: SVALTGVGETQY
j_gene: TRBJ2-5
v_gene: TRBV29-1

CDR3aa: ASSLWPRQETQY
j_gene: TRBJ2-5
v_gene: TRBV28

CDR3aa: ASRPRDSSNQPQH
j_gene: TRBJ1-5
v_gene: TRBV12-2

CDR3aa: ATQDRVGTEAF
j_gene: TRBJ1-1
v_gene: TRBV6-5

CDR3aa: ASSQEGSGEGEQF
j_gene: TRBJ2-1
v_gene: TRBV4-1

CDR3aa: ASSASTGDNSPLH
j_gene: TRBJ1-6
v_gene: TRBV28

CDR3aa: SANAGDEQF
j_gene: TRBJ2-1
v_gene: TRBV20-1

CDR3aa: AIIFRVSSYEQY
j_gene: TRBJ2-7
v_gene: TRBV10-3

CDR3aa: ASSLGQGINQPQH
j_gene: TRBJ1-5
v_gene: TRBV5-1

CDR3aa: ASGLVNGGELF
j_gene: TRBJ2-2
v_gene: TRBV12-5

CDR3aa: ASSLQGANTEAF
j_gene: TRBJ1-1
v_gene: TRBV5-1

CDR3aa: ASGPQGFYGYT
j_gene: TRBJ1-2
v_gene: TRBV12-5

CDR3aa: ASSPGARTDTQY
j_gene: TRBJ2-3
v_gene: TRBV6-5

CDR3aa: ASSYGQGGYGYT
j_gene: TRBJ1-2
v_gene: TRBV7-9

CDR3aa: ARSITLVDINSPLH
j_gene: TRBJ1-6
v_gene: TRBV5-6

CDR3aa: ASSLDAALSYEQY
j_gene: TRBJ2-7
v_gene: TRBV7-2

CDR3aa: AISESFGTSGTYNEQF
j_gene: TRBJ2-1
v_gene: TRBV10-3

CDR3aa: ASSYSGGPQH
j_gene: TRBJ1-5
v_gene: TRBV6-2/TRBV6-3

CDR3aa: ASSSLLETQY
j_gene: TRBJ2-5
v_gene: TRBV11-1

CDR3aa: ASSLATGGTRVQPQH
j_gene: TRBJ1-5
v_gene: TRBV7-2

CDR3aa: ASRRTAFNEQF
j_gene: TRBJ2-1
v_gene: TRBV6-5

CDR3aa: ASSLLSGGTEAF
j_gene: TRBJ1-1
v_gene: TRBV27

CDR3aa: ASSPQSRSGNTIY
j_gene: TRBJ1-3
v_gene: TRBV18

CDR3aa: ATSRDRAHTGELF
j_gene: TRBJ2-2
v_gene: TRBV15

CDR3aa: ASSLFGVLASTGELF
j_gene: TRBJ2-2
v_gene: TRBV7-3

CDR3aa: ASSLVGTAQDYGYT
j_gene: TRBJ1-2
v_gene: TRBV7-2

CDR3aa: ASSIVGGEVPNEQF
j_gene: TRBJ2-1
v_gene: TRBV19

CDR3aa: ASSFNSQGDGYT
j_gene: TRBJ1-2
v_gene: TRBV7-9

CDR3aa: ASSLAEGRETQY
j_gene: TRBJ2-5
v_gene: TRBV7-2

CDR3aa: ASSPMSGGPNTEAF
j_gene: TRBJ1-1
v_gene: TRBV18

CDR3aa: ASSDGQGSWVEQY
j_gene: TRBJ2-7
v_gene: TRBV5-5

CDR3aa: ATSDARRADTQY
j_gene: TRBJ2-3
v_gene: TRBV24-1

CDR3aa: ASSSNRGDNEQF
j_gene: TRBJ2-1
v_gene: TRBV7-9

CDR3aa: ASSLPDRGRNIQY
j_gene: TRBJ2-4
v_gene: TRBV28

CDR3aa: ASSSPEPPSYEQY
j_gene: TRBJ2-7
v_gene: TRBV11-2

CDR3aa: SVSGTSGQETQY
j_gene: TRBJ2-5
v_gene: TRBV29-1

CDR3aa: ASSPEGANYGYT
j_gene: TRBJ1-2
v_gene: TRBV11-2

CDR3aa: ASIPGVPNTEAF
j_gene: TRBJ1-1
v_gene: TRBV28